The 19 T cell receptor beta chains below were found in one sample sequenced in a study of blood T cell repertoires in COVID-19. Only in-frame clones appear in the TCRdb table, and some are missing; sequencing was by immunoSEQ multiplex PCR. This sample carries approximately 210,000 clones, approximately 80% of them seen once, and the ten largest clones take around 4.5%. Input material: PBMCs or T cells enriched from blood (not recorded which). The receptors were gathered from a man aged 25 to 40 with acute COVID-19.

As DNA, the CDR3 is TGTGCCACCAGCAGGGGATATCCGAACACCGGGGAGCTGTTTTTT. It yields the protein CATSRGYPNTGELFF. The rearrangement joins TRBV24-1 to TRBJ2-2, with D maybe TRBD1 (6 bases). V dropped 7 bases and J dropped 0 bases, with 11 bases sitting between them. CDR1 is KGHDR and CDR2 is SFDVKD in the germline V gene. The CDR3 is made up of 15 amino acids.

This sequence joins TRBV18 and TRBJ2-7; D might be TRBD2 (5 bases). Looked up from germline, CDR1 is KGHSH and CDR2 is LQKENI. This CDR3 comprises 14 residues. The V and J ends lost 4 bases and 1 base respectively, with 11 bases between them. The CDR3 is CASSQYSGSYEQYF. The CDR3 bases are TGTGCCAGCTCACAATATTCGGGATCCTACGAGCAGTACTTC.

The CDR3 region is CSIGVPGTNEKLFF. CDR3 bases: TGCAGCATAGGAGTTCCCGGGACTAATGAAAAACTGTTTTTT. The chain has TRBV29-1 and TRBJ1-4; D gene unclear. The CDR3 loop spans 14 amino acids. CDR1 is SQVTM and CDR2 is ANQGSEA in the germline V gene. V gave up 8 bases and J gave up 2 bases, with 15 bases separating them.

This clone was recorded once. The CDR3 region has the DNA TGTGCCAGTAAATTTAGGGCAGGGGAATCCGGGGAGCTGTTTTTT. Translation: CASKFRAGESGELFF. The chain combines TRBV19 with TRBJ2-2; a weak D match, TRBD1 (6 bases). CDR1 is LNHDA, CDR2 SQIVND, per germline (reference sequence). Trimming stripped 7 bases from V and 6 bases from J, with 18 bases between. The CDR3 consists of 15 residues. Supplemented by reference TRBV19 and TRBJ2-2, the full variable domain reads DGGITQSPKYLFRKEGQNVTLSCEQNLNHDAMYWYRQDPGQGLRLIYYSQIVNDFQKGDIAEGYSVSREKKESFPLTVTSAQKNPTAFYLCASKFRAGESGELFFGEGSRLTVL.

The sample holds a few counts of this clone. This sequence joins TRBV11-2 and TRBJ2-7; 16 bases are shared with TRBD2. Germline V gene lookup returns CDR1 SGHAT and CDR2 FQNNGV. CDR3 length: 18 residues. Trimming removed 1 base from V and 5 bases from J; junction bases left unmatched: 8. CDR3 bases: TGTGCCAGCAGCTTAGTTCAGGGACTAGCGGGGGGGCCCCACGAGCAGTACTTC. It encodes CASSLVQGLAGGPHEQYF.

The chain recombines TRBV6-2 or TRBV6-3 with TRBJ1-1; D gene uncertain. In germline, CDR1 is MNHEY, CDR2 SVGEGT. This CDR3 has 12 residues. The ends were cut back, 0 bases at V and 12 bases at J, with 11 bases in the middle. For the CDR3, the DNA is TGTGCCAGCAGTTACTCTCTTAGCGGAACTTTCTTT. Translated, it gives CASSYSLSGTFF.

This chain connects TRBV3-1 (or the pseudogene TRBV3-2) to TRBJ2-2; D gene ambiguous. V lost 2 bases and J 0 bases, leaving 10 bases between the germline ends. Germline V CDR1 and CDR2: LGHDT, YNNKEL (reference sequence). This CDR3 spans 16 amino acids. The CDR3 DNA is TGTGCCAGCAGCCAATTGGCAGATCCGAACACCGGGGAGCTGTTTTTT. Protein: CASSQLADPNTGELFF.

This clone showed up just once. The CDR3 DNA is TGTGCCACCAGTGATTCGAGGGCTAGCGGCACAGATACGCAGTATTTT. Translating it yields CATSDSRASGTDTQYF. The genes are TRBV24-1 and TRBJ2-3; a weak D match, TRBD2 (6 bases). Germline V CDR1 and CDR2: KGHDR, SFDVKD. The CDR3 sequence is 16 residues long. Trimming pared 2 bases from V and 1 base from J, leaving 12 bases between.

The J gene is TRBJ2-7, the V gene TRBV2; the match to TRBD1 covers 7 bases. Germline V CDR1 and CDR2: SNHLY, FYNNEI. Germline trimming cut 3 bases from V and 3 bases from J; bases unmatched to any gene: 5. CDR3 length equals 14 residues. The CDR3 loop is CASSENRGYYEQYF. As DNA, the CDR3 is TGTGCCAGCAGTGAGAACAGGGGTTACTACGAGCAGTACTTC.

This CDR3 is CASRSGTGFNEQFF. CDR3 coding DNA: TGCGCCAGCAGGTCCGGGACAGGGTTCAATGAGCAGTTCTTC. This chain connects TRBV5-1 to TRBJ2-1; 9 nucleotides agree with TRBD1. The CDR3 has 14 residues. The germline gives CDR1 SGHRS, CDR2 YFSETQ. The V segment lost 5 bases and the J segment 6 bases; nucleotides outside the gene matches: 6.

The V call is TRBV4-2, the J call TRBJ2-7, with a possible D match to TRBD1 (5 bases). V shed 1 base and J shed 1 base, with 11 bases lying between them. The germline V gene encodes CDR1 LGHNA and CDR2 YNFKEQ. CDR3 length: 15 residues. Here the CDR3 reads CASSQVQGSSYEQYF. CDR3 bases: TGTGCCAGCAGCCAAGTCCAGGGTTCATCCTACGAGCAGTACTTC.

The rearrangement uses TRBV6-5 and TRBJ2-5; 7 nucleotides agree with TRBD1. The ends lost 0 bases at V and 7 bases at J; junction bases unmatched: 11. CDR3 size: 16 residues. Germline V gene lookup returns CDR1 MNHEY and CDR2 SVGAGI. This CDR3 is CASSYSMDRPRGTQYF. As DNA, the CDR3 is TGTGCCAGCAGTTACTCAATGGACAGGCCGCGCGGGACCCAGTACTTC.

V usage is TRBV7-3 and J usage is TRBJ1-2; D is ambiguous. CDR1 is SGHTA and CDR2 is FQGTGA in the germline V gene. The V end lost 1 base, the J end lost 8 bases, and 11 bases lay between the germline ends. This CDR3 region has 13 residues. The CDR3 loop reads CASSLKRHTGYTF. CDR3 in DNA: TGTGCCAGCAGCTTAAAGAGGCATACCGGCTACACCTTC.

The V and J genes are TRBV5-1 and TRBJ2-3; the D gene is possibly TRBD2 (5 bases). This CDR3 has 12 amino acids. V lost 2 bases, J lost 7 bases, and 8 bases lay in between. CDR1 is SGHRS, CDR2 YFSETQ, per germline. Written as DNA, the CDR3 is TGCGCCAGCAGCTTATTAGCGAATACGCAGTATTTT. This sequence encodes CASSLLANTQYF.

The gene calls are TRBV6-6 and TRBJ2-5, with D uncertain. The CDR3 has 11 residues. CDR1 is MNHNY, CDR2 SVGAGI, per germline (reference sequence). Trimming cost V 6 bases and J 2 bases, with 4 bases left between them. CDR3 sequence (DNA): TGTGCCAGCAGCGTGCAAGAGACCCAGTACTTC. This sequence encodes CASSVQETQYF.

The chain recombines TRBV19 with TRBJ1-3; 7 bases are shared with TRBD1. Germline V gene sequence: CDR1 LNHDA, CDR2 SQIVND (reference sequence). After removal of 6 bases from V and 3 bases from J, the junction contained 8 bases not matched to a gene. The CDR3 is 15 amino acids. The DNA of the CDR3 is TGTGCCAGTAGATATCAAGGGGGCCGTGGAAACACCATATATTTT. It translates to CASRYQGGRGNTIYF.

CDR3 sequence: CASSLGGAGAYNEQFF. In nucleotides, the CDR3 is TGCGCCAGCAGCTTGGGGGGAGCGGGGGCCTACAATGAGCAGTTCTTC. This sequence joins TRBV10-1 and TRBJ2-1, with 8 bases matching TRBD2. CDR3 length: 16 amino acids. The junction had 9 bases not matched to a gene; V was cut back by 6 bases and J by 2 bases. The germline V gene encodes CDR1 WNHNN and CDR2 SYGVQD (reference sequence).

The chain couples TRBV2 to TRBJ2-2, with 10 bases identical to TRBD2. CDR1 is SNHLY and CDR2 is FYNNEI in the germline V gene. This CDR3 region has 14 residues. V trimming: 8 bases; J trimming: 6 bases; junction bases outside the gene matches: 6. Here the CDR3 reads CASGGTSEAGELFF. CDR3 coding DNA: TGTGCCAGCGGCGGGACTAGCGAAGCCGGGGAGCTGTTTTTT.

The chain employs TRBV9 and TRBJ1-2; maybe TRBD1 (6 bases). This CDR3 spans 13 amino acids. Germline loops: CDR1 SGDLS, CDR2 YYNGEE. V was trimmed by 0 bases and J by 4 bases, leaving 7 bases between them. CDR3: CASSVEQGYGYTF. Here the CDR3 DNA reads TGTGCCAGCAGCGTAGAACAGGGCTATGGCTACACCTTC.